This TCR beta chain was documented in a study of blood T cell repertoires in COVID-19. Across the study: COVID-19 samples from acute and convalescent phases originated in the United States, Italy and Spain. The cDNA or gDNA used as material had been derived from T cells, B-cell-depleted T cells, or PBMCs.

In its sample, this clone was seen once. Original handling: Reference gene primer amplification in the assay estimated nucleated cell counts. TCRdb keeps only in-frame clones here, not all; method: immunoSEQ multiplex PCR. The D gene and trimming were derived from the DNA, and the V and J assignments and clone size from that table. Of 73,000 or so clones detected, around four fifths appear once; the ten largest clones hold over 4.5%. The CDR3 has 15 amino acids. V lost 1 base to trimming and J lost 1 base, with 10 bases between them. CDR1 is SGHVS, CDR2 FNYEAQ, per germline. This TCR came from a man aged 50 to 60 with active COVID-19. This sequence joins TRBV7-6 and TRBJ2-5; D is unresolved. Sample: peripheral blood. CDR3 in DNA: TGTGCCAGCAGCTTAGGGCACAGAACCCAAGAGACCCAGTACTTC. The encoded protein is CASSLGHRTQETQYF.